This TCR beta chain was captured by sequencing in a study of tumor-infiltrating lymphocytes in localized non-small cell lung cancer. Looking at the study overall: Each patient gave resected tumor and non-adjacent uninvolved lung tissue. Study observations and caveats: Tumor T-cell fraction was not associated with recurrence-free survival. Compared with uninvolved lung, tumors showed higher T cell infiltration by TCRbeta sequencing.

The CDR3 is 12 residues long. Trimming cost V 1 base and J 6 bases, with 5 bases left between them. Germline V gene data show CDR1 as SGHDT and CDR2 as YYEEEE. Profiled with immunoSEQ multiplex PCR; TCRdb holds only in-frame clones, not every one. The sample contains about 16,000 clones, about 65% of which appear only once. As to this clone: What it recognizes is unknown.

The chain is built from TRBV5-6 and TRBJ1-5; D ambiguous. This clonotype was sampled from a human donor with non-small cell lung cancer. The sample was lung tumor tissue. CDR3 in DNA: TGTGCCAGCAGCTTGATGGGTCAGCCCCAGCATTTT. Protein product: CASSLMGQPQHF.